This T cell receptor beta chain was sequenced during a study of shared clonotypes between healthy human individuals. Study outcomes and limitations: Clonotype sharing levels among donors were expected to vary with sequencing depth. Tissues were not sampled, only blood, and their repertoires likely differ.

Each unsorted sample relied on approximately 94 million PBMCs as its source of genomic DNA. Assay used: immunoSEQ multiplex PCR; TCRdb lists only in-frame clones, some missing. The sample lists fewer than 550,000 clones, about three quarters seen once, with 9.5% to 15% in the top ten. The CDR3 spans 15 residues. V shed 5 bases and J shed 8 bases, with 17 bases lying between them. Germline-derived CDR1 and CDR2 are SGHRS and YFSETQ. In regard to this clone: Antigen: not known.

The chain couples TRBV5-1 to TRBJ1-6, with TRBD1 as a possible D gene (6 bases). Sequenced input: PBMCs. This clonotype was obtained from a woman aged 40 to 50 in good health. Some clones in this sample may be carry-over from other donors' samples. The CDR3 DNA follows: TGCGCCAGCAGACTGGAGGGGGGGCCAGATTCACCCCTCCACTTT. Amino acid sequence: CASRLEGGPDSPLHF. Based on the CDR3 plus reference TRBV5-1 and TRBJ1-6, the full variable domain is KAGVTQTPRYLIKTRGQQVTLSCSPISGHRSVSWYQQTPGQGLQFLFEYFSETQRNKGNFPGRFSGRQFSNSRSEMNVSTLELGDSALYLCASRLEGGPDSPLHFGNGTRLTVT.